One sample yielded the 15 T cell receptor beta chains listed below, sequenced in a study of technical replicates of blood from several donors. Libraries were prepared by immunoSEQ multiplex PCR; TCRdb keeps only in-frame clonotypes and omits some of them. Of tens of thousands of clones in the sample, 91% were seen once. The material sequenced was PBMCs. The receptors here all came from a human donor in good health. Some clones in this sample may be carry-over from other donors' samples.

This chain joins TRBV15 and TRBJ1-5; D gene ambiguous. CDR1 is LNHNV, CDR2 YYDKDF, per germline (reference sequence). Trimming stripped 5 bases from V and 6 bases from J, with 20 bases between. The CDR3 runs 16 residues. Here the CDR3 DNA reads TGTGCCACCAGCGGATACAGTCCTCTAGGGAGTCAGCCCCAGCATTTT. It translates to CATSGYSPLGSQPQHF.

The rearrangement uses TRBV5-4 and TRBJ2-5, with a possible D match to TRBD2 (6 bases). The CDR3 totals 16 residues. Germline assignment: CDR1 SGHNT and CDR2 YYREEE (reference sequence). V gave up 1 base and J gave up 5 bases, with 18 bases separating them. In DNA form, the CDR3 reads TGTGCCAGCAGCTTGTTCCCGGGAGTAGTTTGGGAGACCCAGTACTTC. This sequence encodes CASSLFPGVVWETQYF.

V and J are TRBV9 and TRBJ2-1, with 9 bases that match TRBD1. The CDR3 has 15 amino acids. CDR1 SGDLS and CDR2 YYNGEE come from the germline V gene. The V gene end was trimmed by 2 bases and the J gene end by 1 base; junction bases not matched to a gene: 1. The CDR3, as DNA: TGTGCCAGCAGCGTGGGGACAGGGTCCTACAATGAGCAGTTCTTC. Protein sequence: CASSVGTGSYNEQFF.

This sequence joins TRBV5-1 and TRBJ2-1, with 12 positions matching TRBD2. The CDR3 totals 16 residues. The junction had 9 bases not matched to a gene; V was cut back by 4 bases and J by 7 bases. CDR1 and CDR2 (germline): SGHRS, YFSETQ. CDR3 DNA: TGCGCCAGCAGCACCTCGCCTAGCGGGGGGGGAAATGAGCAGTTCTTC. This gives the protein CASSTSPSGGGNEQFF.

This sequence joins TRBV5-1 and TRBJ2-7; 10 nucleotides align to TRBD1. This CDR3 has 16 amino acids. Losses at the gene ends were 0 bases for V and 0 bases for J; bases not matched to a gene: 3. Germline V lookup: CDR1 SGHRS, CDR2 YFSETQ. The CDR3 coding sequence is TGCGCCAGCAGCTTGGGGGGACAGGGGAGCTCCTACGAGCAGTACTTC. As protein: CASSLGGQGSSYEQYF.

V is TRBV18 and J is TRBJ2-3; 7 bases line up with TRBD2. Trimming at V came to 2 bases and at J to 2 bases, leaving 4 bases not matched to a gene. Germline V lookup: CDR1 KGHSH, CDR2 LQKENI. This CDR3 is 15 amino acids long. CDR3 amino acids: CASSPSLAATDTQYF. The CDR3 bases are TGTGCCAGCTCACCATCCCTAGCGGCCACAGATACGCAGTATTTT.

The chain carries TRBV2 and TRBJ1-2; D call uncertain. Germline CDR1 reads SNHLY; CDR2 reads FYNNEI. The CDR3 runs to 13 residues. The ends were cut back, 5 bases at V and 2 bases at J, with 9 bases in the middle. CDR3 region: CASSYSNNYGYTF. The CDR3 DNA follows: TGTGCCAGCAGTTACAGTAACAACTATGGCTACACCTTC.

The rearrangement joins TRBV29-1 to TRBJ2-1; possibly TRBD2 for D (5 bases). Germline V gives CDR1 SQVTM, CDR2 ANQGSEA. CDR3 size: 13 residues. V lost 3 bases and J 7 bases, leaving 13 bases between the germline ends. For the CDR3, the DNA is TGCAGCGTTGAGCCTTTCCAGCGGAATGAGCAGTTCTTC. Encoded protein: CSVEPFQRNEQFF.

This clone was seen a handful of times. The chain has TRBV7-9 and TRBJ1-5, with D possibly being TRBD1 (5 bases). The CDR3 has 14 amino acids. V was shortened by 2 bases and J by 5 bases, with 10 bases between the two germline ends. Germline CDR1 and CDR2: SEHNR and FQNEAQ (reference sequence). CDR3 nucleotides: TGTGCCAGCAGCTTAAGCGGGGGGGATCAGCCCCAGCATTTT. This translates into CASSLSGGDQPQHF.

The chain uses TRBV6-4 and TRBJ1-5, with D unclear. The CDR3 runs to 14 residues. V lost 2 bases and J lost 3, with 8 bases in between. Looked up from germline, CDR1 is MRHNA and CDR2 is SNTAGT. In DNA form, the CDR3 reads TGTGCCAGCAGTGACGAGGGATTCAATCAGCCCCAGCATTTT. Translated, it gives CASSDEGFNQPQHF.

This CDR3 reads CASHTSGTTGELFF. CDR3 coding DNA: TGTGCCAGCCATACTAGCGGAACCACCGGGGAGCTGTTTTTT. The chain combines TRBV28 with TRBJ2-2, with 8 positions matching TRBD2. Germline lookup yields CDR1 MDHEN and CDR2 SYDVKM. Germline trimming cut 8 bases from V and 4 bases from J; bases unmatched to any gene: 6. The CDR3 covers 14 residues.

The chain couples TRBV2 to TRBJ1-6; 7 bases align to TRBD1. Trimming took 11 bases from V and 6 from J; bases not matched to a gene: 4. Germline loops: CDR1 SNHLY, CDR2 FYNNEI. The length of the CDR3 is 12 residues. CDR3 protein: CAQGQLNSPLHF. For the CDR3, the DNA is TGTGCCCAGGGACAGCTTAATTCACCCCTCCACTTT.

V and J are TRBV7-3 and TRBJ1-1, with 9 bases matching TRBD1. The CDR3 contains 18 residues. V gave up 0 bases and J gave up 4 bases; unmatched junction bases: 12. Germline CDR1 reads SGHTA; CDR2 reads FQGTGA. In nucleotides, the CDR3 is TGTGCCAGCAGCTTAACACCGCCCGGGACAGGGAGGACCACTGAAGCTTTCTTT. This gives the protein CASSLTPPGTGRTTEAFF.

The chain combines TRBV4-1 with TRBJ2-2, with 10 bases matching TRBD1. The CDR3 loop spans 15 amino acids. V shed 4 bases, J shed 6 bases, and the junction held 5 bases outside the gene matches. The V gene's germline CDR1 is MGHRA and CDR2 YSYEKL. This chain's CDR3 is CASSRRDRGAGELFF. Here the CDR3 DNA reads TGCGCCAGCAGCCGGAGGGACAGGGGCGCCGGGGAGCTGTTTTTT.

This chain uses TRBV7-9 with TRBJ2-5; 9 nucleotides align to TRBD1. This CDR3 is built from 16 residues. Losses at the gene ends were 5 bases for V and 5 bases for J; bases not matched to a gene: 12. CDR1 is SEHNR and CDR2 is FQNEAQ in the germline V gene (reference sequence). CDR3 in DNA: TGTGCCAGCAGCACGGGGGACAGGGAGTATCTGGAGACCCAGTACTTC. This gives the protein CASSTGDREYLETQYF.